The clone carrying this T cell receptor beta chain appeared a few times. TCRdb re-called the RT-PCR reads with MiXCR, one entry per CDR3 protein. The repertoire has about 530,000 distinct CDR3 sequences, 10% to 15% of them found once; the top ten carry around 13%. The source of the sample is a study of response to subunit inactivated influenza vaccine. The V gene's germline CDR1 is SGHRS and CDR2 YFSETQ. Trimming cost V 2 bases and J 5 bases; bases outside gene matches: 17. The CDR3 runs 20 residues. The chain has TRBV5-1 and TRBJ2-2; 11 bases line up with TRBD2. The receptor's source is a middle-aged man who received an inactivated influenza vaccine. This material consisted of PBMCs from blood, taken 40 to 50 days after vaccination. CDR3 amino acids: CASSFNSGTSGIRITGELFF. In DNA, the CDR3 is TGCGCCAGCAGCTTTAATTCCGGGACTAGCGGAATACGGATAACCGGGGAGCTGTTTTTT.